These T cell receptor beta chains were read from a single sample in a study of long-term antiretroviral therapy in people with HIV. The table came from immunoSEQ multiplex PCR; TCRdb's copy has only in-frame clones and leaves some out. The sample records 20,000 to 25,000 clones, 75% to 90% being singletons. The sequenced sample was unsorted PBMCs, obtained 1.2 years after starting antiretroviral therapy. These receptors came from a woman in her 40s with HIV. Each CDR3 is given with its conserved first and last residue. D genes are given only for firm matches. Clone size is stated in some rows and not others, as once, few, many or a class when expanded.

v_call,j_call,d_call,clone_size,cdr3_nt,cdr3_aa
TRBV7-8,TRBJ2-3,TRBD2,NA,TGTGCCAGCAGAGACGGGACTAGCGGTATTACAGATACGCAGTATTTT,CASRDGTSGITDTQYF
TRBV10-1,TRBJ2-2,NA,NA,TGCGCCAGCAGTGAGGCAACAAGGGGACAGAACACCGGGGAGCTGTTTTTT,CASSEATRGQNTGELFF
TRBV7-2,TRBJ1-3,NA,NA,TGTGCCAGCTCCATCCAAGGAACCTCAGGAAACACCATATATTTT,CASSIQGTSGNTIYF
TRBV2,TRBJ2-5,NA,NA,TGTGCCAGCAGTGATCAAGGTTTCTCCGGGACCCAGTACTTC,CASSDQGFSGTQYF
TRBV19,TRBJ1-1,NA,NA,TGTGCCAGTACCCTGACAGCTATGAACACTGAAGCTTTCTTT,CASTLTAMNTEAFF
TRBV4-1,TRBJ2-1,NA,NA,TGCGCCAGCAGCCAAGTCCGGGCAGGGTGGAATGAGCAGTTCTTC,CASSQVRAGWNEQFF
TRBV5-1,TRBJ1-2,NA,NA,TGCGCCAGCACCGAGGACAGCGCCACGCTGAGGGGCTACACCTTC,CASTEDSATLRGYTF
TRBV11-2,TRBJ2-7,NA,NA,TGTGCCAGCAGCCCTCTCACCTACGAGCAGTACTTC,CASSPLTYEQYF
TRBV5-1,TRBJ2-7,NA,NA,TGCGCCAGCAGCCGCGCCGCCGGGGACGTAGGTAGCGAGCAGTACTTC,CASSRAAGDVGSEQYF
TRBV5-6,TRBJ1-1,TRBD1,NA,TGTGCCAGCAGACAACAGGGGACCACTGAAGCTTTCTTT,CASRQQGTTEAFF
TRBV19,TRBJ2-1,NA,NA,TGTGCCAGTAGTATCAGACTTTCCTACAATGAGCAGTTCTTC,CASSIRLSYNEQFF
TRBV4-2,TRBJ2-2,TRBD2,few,TGTGCCAGCAGCCAAGGACTAGCGGGAGCTGGCGCCGGGGAGCTGTTTTTT,CASSQGLAGAGAGELFF
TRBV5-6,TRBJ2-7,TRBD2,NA,TGTGCCAGCAGCCAGTTAGCGGGAGGGGCGAACGAGCAGTACTTC,CASSQLAGGANEQYF
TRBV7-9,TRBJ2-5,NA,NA,TGTGCCAGCAGCCGAGAGTTAGAGACCCAGTACTTC,CASSRELETQYF
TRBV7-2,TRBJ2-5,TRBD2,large,TGTGCCAGCAGCTCTCCGGGACTAGCGGATTCCCAAGAGACCCAGTACTTC,CASSSPGLADSQETQYF
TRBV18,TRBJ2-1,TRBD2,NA,TGTGCCAGCTCACCACCAGGGACTAGCATCTACAATGAGCAGTTCTTC,CASSPPGTSIYNEQFF
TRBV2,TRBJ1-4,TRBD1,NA,TGTGCCAGCATTCAGGGGACAGGGGGAATCGAAAAACTGTTTTTT,CASIQGTGGIEKLFF
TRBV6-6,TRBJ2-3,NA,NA,TGTGCCAGCAGCAATGGGGGCACAGATACGCAGTATTTT,CASSNGGTDTQYF
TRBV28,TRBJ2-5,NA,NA,TGTGCCAGCAGTCTCGGACTGGGGGGAGGTCAAGAGACCCAGTACTTC,CASSLGLGGGQETQYF
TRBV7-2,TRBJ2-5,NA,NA,TGTGCCAGCAGCTTAGCAGAGACCCAGTACTTC,CASSLAETQYF
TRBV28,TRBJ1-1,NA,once,TGTGCCAGCAGTTGGACTGGGAACACTGAAGCTTTCTTT,CASSWTGNTEAFF
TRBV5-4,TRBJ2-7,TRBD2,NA,TGTGCCAGCAGCCCCCGGGCGGGAGGGATGAACGAGCAGTACTTC,CASSPRAGGMNEQYF
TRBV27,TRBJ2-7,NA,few,TGTGCCAGCAGAGGGTGGTCCTACGAGCAGTACTTC,CASRGWSYEQYF
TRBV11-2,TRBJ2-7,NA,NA,TGTGCCAGCAGCTTAGGTCCGGGATCCGAGCAGTACTTC,CASSLGPGSEQYF
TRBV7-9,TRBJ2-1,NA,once,TGTGCCAGCAGCTTAATCCTCTCCTACAATGAGCAGTTCTTC,CASSLILSYNEQFF
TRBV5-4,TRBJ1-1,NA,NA,TGTGCCAGCAGCTTGTGGGAGGGTACTGAAGCTTTCTTT,CASSLWEGTEAFF
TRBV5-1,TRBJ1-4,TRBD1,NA,TGCGCCAGCAGACAGGGGGCCGAAACTAATGAAAAACTGTTTTTT,CASRQGAETNEKLFF
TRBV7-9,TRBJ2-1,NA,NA,TGTGCCAGCAGCCTACAGGGAAATGAGCAGTTCTTC,CASSLQGNEQFF
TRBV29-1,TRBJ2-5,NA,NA,TGCAGCGTTGCAAAGTACCAAGAGACCCAGTACTTC,CSVAKYQETQYF
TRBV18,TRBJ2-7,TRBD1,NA,TGTGCCAGCACGTCCGGACAGGGTTTCTCCTACGAGCAGTACTTC,CASTSGQGFSYEQYF
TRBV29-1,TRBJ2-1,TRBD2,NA,TGCAGCGTTGAAGGTGGAGCGGGACTAGCGTACAATGAGCAGTTCTTC,CSVEGGAGLAYNEQFF
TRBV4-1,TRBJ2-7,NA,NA,TGCGCCAGCAGCCCCTTCGGGGTCTACGAGCAGTACTTC,CASSPFGVYEQYF
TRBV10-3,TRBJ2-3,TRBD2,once,TGTGCCATCAGTGATAGCGGGAGGGCCTCAGATACGCAGTATTTT,CAISDSGRASDTQYF
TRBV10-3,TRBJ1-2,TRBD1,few,TGTGCCAACAGGGGGAACTATGGCTACACCTTC,CANRGNYGYTF
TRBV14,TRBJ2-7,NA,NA,TGTGCCAGCACCACCCGCGCCCCTATCTACGAGCAGTACTTC,CASTTRAPIYEQYF
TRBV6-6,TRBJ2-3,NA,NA,TGTGCCAGCAGTCCCTATAGCACAGATACGCAGTATTTT,CASSPYSTDTQYF
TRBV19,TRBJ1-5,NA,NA,TGTGCCAGTAGTCTCGGGAGCCAGCCCCAGCATTTT,CASSLGSQPQHF
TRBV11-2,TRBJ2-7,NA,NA,TGTGCCAGCAGCTTAGGAATTCCCTACGAGCAGTACTTC,CASSLGIPYEQYF
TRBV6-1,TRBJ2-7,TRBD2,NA,TGTGCCAGCAGTGATTGGCCGGGGCTAGCGGGAGACGAGCAGTACTTC,CASSDWPGLAGDEQYF
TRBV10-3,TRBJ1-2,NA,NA,TGTGCCATCAGTGAGTCTAGAGGGGGTCCGTACTATGGCTACACCTTC,CAISESRGGPYYGYTF
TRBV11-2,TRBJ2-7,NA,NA,TGTGCCAGCTTGGGTTATGGATCCTTTTCGACCTCCTACGAGCAGTACTTC,CASLGYGSFSTSYEQYF
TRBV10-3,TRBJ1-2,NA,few,TGTGCCACGAGACAGGAGATGGTTGGCTACACCTTC,CATRQEMVGYTF
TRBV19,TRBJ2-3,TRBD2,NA,TGTGCCTCGAACCGGGAGGGCTACACAGATACGCAGTATTTT,CASNREGYTDTQYF
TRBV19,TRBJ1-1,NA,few,TGTGCCAGTAGTATCCTTCCGCATTACACTGAAGCTTTCTTT,CASSILPHYTEAFF
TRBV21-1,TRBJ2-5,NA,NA,TGTGCCAGCAGCAAAGTTCGGCTAACTAGTCGGGAGACCCAGTACTTC,CASSKVRLTSRETQYF
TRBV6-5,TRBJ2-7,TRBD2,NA,TGTGCCAGCAAACCTAGCGGGAGGGCCGGCGAGCAGTACTTC,CASKPSGRAGEQYF
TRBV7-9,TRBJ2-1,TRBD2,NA,TGTGCCAGCAGCTTAAACGGACTAGCGGGGAATGAGCAGTTCTTC,CASSLNGLAGNEQFF
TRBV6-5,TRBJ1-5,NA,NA,TGTGCCAGCAGTTACTCGAATCTCAATCAGCCCCAGCATTTT,CASSYSNLNQPQHF